This paragraph covers one T cell receptor (beta chain) sequence. The junction shows a germline mismatch at one end, possibly a read error. Each 20-30 mg portion of unsorted bulk tissue served as the source for co-extraction of RNA and DNA. Per germline, CDR1 SGHRS and CDR2 YFSETQ. This CDR3 region has 15 residues. Priming with a constant-region primer yielded TCR beta cDNA from about 450 ng total RNA. Three nested multiplex PCR rounds of slightly modified ARM-PCR generated TCR beta libraries. It was with TRBV1-TRBV30 forward primers and a C-beta reverse primer that the first two PCR rounds were run, at around 11 cycles each. TCRdb itself ran the multiplex PCR reads through MiXCR, one entry per CDR3 protein. The data contain fewer than 200,000 distinct CDR3 sequences, 85% of them singletons. This entry is derived from a study of tumor-infiltrating lymphocytes in primary liver carcinoma.

The rearrangement joins TRBV5-1 to TRBJ2-7, with D perhaps given as TRBD1 or TRBD2 (5 bases each). This receptor was identified in a man aged 40-55 years with primary liver carcinoma and hepatitis B virus infection. The source material was tumor tissue from primary liver carcinoma. This CDR3 reads CASSLEGTTRGEQNF. The CDR3 DNA reads as TGCGCCAGCAGCTTGGAGGGGACGACCAGAGGCGAGCAGAACTTC.